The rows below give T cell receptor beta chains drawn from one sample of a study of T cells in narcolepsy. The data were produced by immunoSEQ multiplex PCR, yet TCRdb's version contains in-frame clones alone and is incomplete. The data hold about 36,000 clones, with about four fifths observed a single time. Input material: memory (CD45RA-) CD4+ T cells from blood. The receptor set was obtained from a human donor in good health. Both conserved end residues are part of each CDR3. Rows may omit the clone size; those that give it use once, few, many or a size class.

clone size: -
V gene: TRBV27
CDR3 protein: CASSPRFGQGAGNTIYF

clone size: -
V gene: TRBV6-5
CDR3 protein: CASTDLGVNSPLHF

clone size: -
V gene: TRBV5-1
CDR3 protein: CASSVGQSYYGYTF

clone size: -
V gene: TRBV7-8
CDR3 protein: CASSLGQGVPYGYTF

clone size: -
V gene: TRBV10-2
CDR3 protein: CASKQQGGYGYTF

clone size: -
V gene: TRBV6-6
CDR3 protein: CASSKGQAHYGYTF

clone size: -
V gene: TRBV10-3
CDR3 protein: CAISQGADGNTIYF

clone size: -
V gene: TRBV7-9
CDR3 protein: CASSGGQGGYTF

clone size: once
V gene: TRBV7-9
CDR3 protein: CASSLGRGGNEKLFF

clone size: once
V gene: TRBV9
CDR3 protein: CASSERGGSSYNEQFF

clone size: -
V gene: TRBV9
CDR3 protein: CASSPGTSGQETQYF

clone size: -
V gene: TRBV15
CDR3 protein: CATSREEGGDTQYF

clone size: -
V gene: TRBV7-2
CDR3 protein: CASSLSRTGSGANVLTF

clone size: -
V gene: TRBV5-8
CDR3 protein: CASSPGQGGDTQYF

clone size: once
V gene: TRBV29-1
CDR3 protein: CSASGTGRYEQYF

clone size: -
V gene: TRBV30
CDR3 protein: CAWSAPPQETQYF

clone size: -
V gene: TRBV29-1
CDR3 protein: CSVGEWEGEQYF

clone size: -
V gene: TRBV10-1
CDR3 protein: CASSESTGGSYNEQFF

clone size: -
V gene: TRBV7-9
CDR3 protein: CASSLEGQGPEAFF

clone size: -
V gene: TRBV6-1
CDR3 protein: CASSGREAYEQYF

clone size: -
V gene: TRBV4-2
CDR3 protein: CASSQDARLAGVTGELFF

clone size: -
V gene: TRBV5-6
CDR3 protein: CASSSTKWDRAATNEKLFF

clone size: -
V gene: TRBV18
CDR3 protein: CASSPTKQGGTEAFF

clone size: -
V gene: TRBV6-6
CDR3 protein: CASIKQGQGNAGELFF

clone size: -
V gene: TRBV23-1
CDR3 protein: CASSQPNSLWRTEAFF

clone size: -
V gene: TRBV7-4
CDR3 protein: CASSLGDPEAFF

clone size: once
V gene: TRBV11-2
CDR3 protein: CASSLVGTPRYNEQFF

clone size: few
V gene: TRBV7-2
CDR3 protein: CASSLVGPGNTIYF

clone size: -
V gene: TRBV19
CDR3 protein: CASSMGTYEQYF

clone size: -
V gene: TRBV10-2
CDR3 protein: CASSDSGDTGTNGYTF

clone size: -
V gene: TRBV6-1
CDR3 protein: CASRPGATNEKLFF

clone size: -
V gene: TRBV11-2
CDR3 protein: CASSPSGRKNYNEQFF

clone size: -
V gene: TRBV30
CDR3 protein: CAFSAQGRWADTQYF

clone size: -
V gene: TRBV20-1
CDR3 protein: CSIESGKLFF

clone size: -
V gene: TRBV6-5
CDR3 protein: CASRDLGQSGYGYTF

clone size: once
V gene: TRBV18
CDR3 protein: CASSPRRNANTGELFF

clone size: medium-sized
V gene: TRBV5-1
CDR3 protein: CASSPIGVATNEKLFF

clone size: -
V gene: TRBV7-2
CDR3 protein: CASSSGTDTDTQYF

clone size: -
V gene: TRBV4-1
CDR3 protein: CASSQTSGSFNEQFF

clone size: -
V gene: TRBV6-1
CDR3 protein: CASSEASGNTIYF

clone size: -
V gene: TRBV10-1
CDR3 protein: CASSDGSYEQYF

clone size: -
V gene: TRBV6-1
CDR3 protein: CASRWAGKYEQYF

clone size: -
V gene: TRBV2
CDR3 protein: CASSALQGGYYNSPLHF

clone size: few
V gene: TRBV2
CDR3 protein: CASSERGAGEKLFF

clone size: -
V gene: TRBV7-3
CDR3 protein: CASSDSNTDTQYF

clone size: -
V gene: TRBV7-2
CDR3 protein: CASSLGLAGGPADTQYF